The 9 T cell receptor beta chains below come from one sample, sequenced in a study of blood T cells in healthy people across ages. Then a second PCR, running roughly 7 to 11 cycles, was carried out with a sample-barcoded 5' primer and a J-beta primer mix. Each CDR3 protein is one row after TCRdb ran MiXCR on the 5' RACE reads. The data hold roughly 1,500,000 distinct CDR3 sequences, with approximately 42% observed a single time. The sequencing input was blood. The receptors were sampled from a woman under 30 in good health.

The table lists this clonotype with a few counts. The chain recombines TRBV2 with TRBJ1-1, with D perhaps matching TRBD1 (5 bases). Trimming took off 7 bases at V and 2 bases at J, with 14 bases between the two ends. The CDR3 covers 14 residues. Germline V CDR1 and CDR2: SNHLY, FYNNEI. In DNA, the CDR3 is TGTGCCAGCACCGAGGGGACGGGAAACACTGAAGCTTTCTTT. Translating gives CASTEGTGNTEAFF.

The V call is TRBV7-9, the J call TRBJ1-1; D is ambiguous. V lost 7 bases, J lost 0 bases, and 9 bases lay in between. The V gene's germline CDR1 is SEHNR and CDR2 FQNEAQ (reference sequence). The CDR3 has 13 residues. The CDR3 protein is CASTEEVNTEAFF. In DNA, the CDR3 is TGTGCCAGCACCGAGGAGGTGAACACTGAAGCTTTCTTT.

V usage is TRBV5-6 and J usage is TRBJ1-2; maybe TRBD1 (6 bases). Germline lookup yields CDR1 SGHDT and CDR2 YYEEEE. The CDR3 has 17 amino acids. Trimming removed 6 bases from V and 3 bases from J, with 24 bases in between. The DNA for the CDR3 is TGTGCCAGCACCGGTGGGGGACACCAGGCCGGGGACTATGGCTACACCTTC. Protein sequence: CASTGGGHQAGDYGYTF.

This clonotype was detected only a few times. This chain connects TRBV29-1 to TRBJ2-7, with D unresolved. Trimming took off 3 bases at V and 6 bases at J, with 15 bases between the two ends. Germline V gene sequence: CDR1 SQVTM, CDR2 ANQGSEA. The CDR3 spans 13 residues. CDR3 region: CSVDDGVKVEQYF. For the CDR3, the DNA is TGCAGCGTTGATGATGGTGTTAAGGTCGAGCAGTACTTC.

This sequence joins TRBV29-1 and TRBJ2-1; 8 bases line up with TRBD2. Germline V lookup: CDR1 SQVTM, CDR2 ANQGSEA. CDR3 length: 13 residues. The trim removed 1 base at V and 10 bases at J, leaving 6 bases unmatched. The CDR3 sequence is CSVEVVSGTEQFF. The CDR3 DNA reads as TGCAGCGTTGAAGTTGTTAGCGGGACCGAGCAGTTCTTC.

This clonotype was observed a handful of times. The chain combines TRBV7-9 with TRBJ1-2; D is possibly TRBD1 (6 bases). In germline, CDR1 is SEHNR, CDR2 FQNEAQ (reference sequence). The CDR3 is made up of 12 amino acids. Between the trimmed V and J ends, which lost 2 bases and 10 bases, there was a span of 11 bases. CDR3 region: CASSLMGANYTF. The CDR3 nucleotides read TGTGCCAGCAGCTTAATGGGGGCCAACTACACCTTC. The entire variable domain, with the rest obtained from reference TRBV7-9 and TRBJ1-2, is as follows: DTGVSQNPRHKITKRGQNVTFRCDPISEHNRLYWYRQTLGQGPEFLTYFQNEAQLEKSRLLSDRFSAERPKGSFSTLEIQRTEQGDSAMYLCASSLMGANYTFGSGTRLTVV.

This clonotype was observed a few times. This rearrangement joins TRBV7-9 to TRBJ2-3, with 9 bases lining up with TRBD1. Germline V gene lookup returns CDR1 SEHNR and CDR2 FQNEAQ (reference sequence). CDR3 length: 16 residues. Losses at the gene ends were 2 bases for V and 0 bases for J; bases not matched to a gene: 3. The CDR3 coding sequence is TGTGCCAGCAGCTTATGGACAGGGGCCAGCACAGATACGCAGTATTTT. It encodes CASSLWTGASTDTQYF.

The V call is TRBV5-1, the J call TRBJ2-3, with TRBD2 as a possible D gene (5 bases). The CDR3 contains 16 residues. CDR1 is SGHRS and CDR2 is YFSETQ in the germline V gene. Between the trimmed V and J ends, which lost 1 base and 1 base, there was a span of 13 bases. The CDR3 sequence: CASSLRGQTGTDTQYF. DNA for the CDR3: TGCGCCAGCAGCTTGCGAGGGCAGACGGGCACAGATACGCAGTATTTT.

V usage is TRBV15 and J usage is TRBJ2-3, with a weak D call TRBD2 (5 bases). The CDR3 consists of 14 residues. The V gene's germline CDR1 is LNHNV and CDR2 YYDKDF (reference sequence). Trimming took 5 bases from V and 4 from J, leaving 13 bases between them. CDR3 in amino acids: CATSRRGNPDTQYF. CDR3 nucleotide sequence: TGTGCCACCAGCCGACGAGGGAACCCAGATACGCAGTATTTT.